One T cell receptor (beta chain) is described in this entry. What it recognizes is unknown. The data are from a study of shared clonotypes between healthy human individuals. The study, taken as a whole, reports: All-four-donor shared clonotypes had higher generation probabilities than non-shared clonotypes did.

Measured with immunoSEQ multiplex PCR; TCRdb has only the in-frame clones, and not every one. Among about 1.5 million clones listed, more than 95% were seen once. The CDR3 spans 16 residues. Germline V gene data show CDR1 as MGHDK and CDR2 as SYGVNS. Trimming stripped 1 base from V and 0 bases from J, with 11 bases between. What was sequenced was naive CD4+ T cells sorted from blood. Subset reported: CD45RA+ positively selected. V is TRBV25-1 and J is TRBJ2-3; a possible D gene is TRBD1 (5 bases). This TCR was sampled from a man between 25 and 39 years old in good health. Here the CDR3 DNA reads TGTGCCAGCAGTGAATCTAGGGGCTTTAGCACAGATACGCAGTATTTT. This codes for CASSESRGFSTDTQYF.